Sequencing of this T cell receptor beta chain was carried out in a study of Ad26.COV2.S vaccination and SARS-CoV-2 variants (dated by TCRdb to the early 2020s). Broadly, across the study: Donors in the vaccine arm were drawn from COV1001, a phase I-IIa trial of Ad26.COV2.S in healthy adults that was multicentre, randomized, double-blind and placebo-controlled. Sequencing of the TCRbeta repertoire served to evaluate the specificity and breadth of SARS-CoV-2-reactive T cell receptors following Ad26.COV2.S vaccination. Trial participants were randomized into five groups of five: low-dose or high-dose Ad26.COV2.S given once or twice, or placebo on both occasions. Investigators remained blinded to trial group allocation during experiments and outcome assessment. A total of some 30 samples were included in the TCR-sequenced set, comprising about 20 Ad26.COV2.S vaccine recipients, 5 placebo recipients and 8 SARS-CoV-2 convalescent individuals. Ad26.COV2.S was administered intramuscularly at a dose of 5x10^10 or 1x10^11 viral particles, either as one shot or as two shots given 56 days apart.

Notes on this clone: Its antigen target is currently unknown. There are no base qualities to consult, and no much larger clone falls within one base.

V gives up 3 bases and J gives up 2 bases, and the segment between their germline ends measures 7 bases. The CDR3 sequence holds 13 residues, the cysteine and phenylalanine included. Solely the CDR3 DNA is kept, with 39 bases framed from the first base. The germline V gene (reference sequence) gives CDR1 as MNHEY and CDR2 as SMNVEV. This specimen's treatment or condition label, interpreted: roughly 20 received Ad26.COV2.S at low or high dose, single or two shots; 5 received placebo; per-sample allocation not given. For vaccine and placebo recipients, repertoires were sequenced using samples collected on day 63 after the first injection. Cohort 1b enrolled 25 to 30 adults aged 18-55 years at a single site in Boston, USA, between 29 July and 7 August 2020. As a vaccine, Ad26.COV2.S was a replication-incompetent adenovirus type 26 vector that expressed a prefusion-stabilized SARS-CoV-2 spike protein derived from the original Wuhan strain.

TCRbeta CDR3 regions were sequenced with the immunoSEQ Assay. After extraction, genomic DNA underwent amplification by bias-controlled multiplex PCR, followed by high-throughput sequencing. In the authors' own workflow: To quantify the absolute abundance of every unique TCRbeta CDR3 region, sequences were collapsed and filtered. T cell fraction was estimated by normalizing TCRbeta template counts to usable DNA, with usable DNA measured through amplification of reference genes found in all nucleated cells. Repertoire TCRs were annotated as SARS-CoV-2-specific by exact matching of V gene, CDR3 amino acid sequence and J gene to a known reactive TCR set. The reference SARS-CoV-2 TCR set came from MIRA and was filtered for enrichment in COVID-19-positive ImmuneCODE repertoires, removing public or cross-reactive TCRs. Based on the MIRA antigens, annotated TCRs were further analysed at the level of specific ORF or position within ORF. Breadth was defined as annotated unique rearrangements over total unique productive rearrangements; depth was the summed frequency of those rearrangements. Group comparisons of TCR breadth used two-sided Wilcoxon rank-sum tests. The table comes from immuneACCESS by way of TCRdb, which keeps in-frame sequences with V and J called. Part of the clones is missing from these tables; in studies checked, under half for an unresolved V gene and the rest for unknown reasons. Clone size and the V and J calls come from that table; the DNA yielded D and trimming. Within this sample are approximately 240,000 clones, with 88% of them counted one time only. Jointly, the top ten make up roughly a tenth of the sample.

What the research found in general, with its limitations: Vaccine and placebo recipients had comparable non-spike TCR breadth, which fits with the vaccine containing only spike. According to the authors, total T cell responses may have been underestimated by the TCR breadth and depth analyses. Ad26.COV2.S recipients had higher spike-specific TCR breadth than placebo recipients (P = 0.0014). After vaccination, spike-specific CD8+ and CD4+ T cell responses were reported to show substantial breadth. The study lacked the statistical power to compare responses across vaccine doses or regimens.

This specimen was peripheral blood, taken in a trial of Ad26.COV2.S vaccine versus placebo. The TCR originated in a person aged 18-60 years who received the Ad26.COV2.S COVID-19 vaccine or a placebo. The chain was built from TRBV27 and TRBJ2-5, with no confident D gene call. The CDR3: CASSLALQETQYF. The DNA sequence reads TGTGCCAGCAGTTTGGCGTTACAAGAGACCCAGTACTTC.